This TCR beta chain was retrieved from a study of early T cells in non-severe SARS-CoV-2 infection. Study-level information: The study sequenced bulk RNA from unsorted whole blood, with chains unpaired. Study outcomes and limitations: Anti-spike CD8 responses were favored by VDJdb matching, which missed private and CD4 specificities.

Tagging with unique molecular identifiers was applied to individual cDNA molecules. Each CDR3 protein is one row after TCRdb ran MiXCR on the 5' RACE reads. Of tens of thousands of distinct CDR3 sequences detected, around 5% appear once; the ten largest clones hold 30%. This clonotype was seen ten or more times. Its antigen is not known. This CDR3 has 15 residues. The germline V gene encodes CDR1 SGHKS and CDR2 YYEKEE (reference sequence). Trimming took 0 bases from V and 2 from J, leaving 11 bases between them. This sequence originates from an adult who was a healthcare worker with PCR-confirmed SARS-CoV-2 infection or an uninfected control (not recorded which). The V and J genes are TRBV5-5 and TRBJ2-5, with unresolved D. The sample was whole blood. CDR3 amino acids: CASSLGTRQQETQYF. The DNA for the CDR3 is TGTGCCAGCAGCTTGGGTACGAGGCAGCAAGAGACCCAGTACTTC.